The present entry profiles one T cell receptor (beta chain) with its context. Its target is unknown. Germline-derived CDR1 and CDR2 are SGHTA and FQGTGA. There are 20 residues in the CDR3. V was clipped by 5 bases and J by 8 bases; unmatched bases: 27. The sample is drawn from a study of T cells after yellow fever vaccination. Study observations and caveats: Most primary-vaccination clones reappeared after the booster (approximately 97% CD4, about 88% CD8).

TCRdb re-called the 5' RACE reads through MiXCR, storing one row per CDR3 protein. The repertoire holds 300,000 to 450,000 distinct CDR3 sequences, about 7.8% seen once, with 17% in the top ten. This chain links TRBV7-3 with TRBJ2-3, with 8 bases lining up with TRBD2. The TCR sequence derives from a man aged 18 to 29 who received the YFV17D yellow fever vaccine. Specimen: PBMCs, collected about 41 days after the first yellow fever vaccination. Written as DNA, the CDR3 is TGTGCCAGCAGCCCCCGTCGGGGACTGGAGATAGCGGGGTGGTTGGTTACGCAGTATTTT. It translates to CASSPRRGLEIAGWLVTQYF.